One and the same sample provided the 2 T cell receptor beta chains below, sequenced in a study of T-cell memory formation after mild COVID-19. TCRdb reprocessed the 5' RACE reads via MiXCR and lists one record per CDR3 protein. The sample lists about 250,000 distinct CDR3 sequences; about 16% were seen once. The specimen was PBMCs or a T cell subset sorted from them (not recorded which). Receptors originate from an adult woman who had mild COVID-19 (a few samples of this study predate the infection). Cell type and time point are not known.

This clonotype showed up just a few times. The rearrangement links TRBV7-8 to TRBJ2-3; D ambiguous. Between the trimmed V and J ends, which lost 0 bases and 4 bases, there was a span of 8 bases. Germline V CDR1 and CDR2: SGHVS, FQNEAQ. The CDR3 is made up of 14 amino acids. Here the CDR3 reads CASSLAFAPDTQYF. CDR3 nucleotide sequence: TGTGCCAGCAGCTTAGCATTCGCCCCAGATACGCAGTATTTT.

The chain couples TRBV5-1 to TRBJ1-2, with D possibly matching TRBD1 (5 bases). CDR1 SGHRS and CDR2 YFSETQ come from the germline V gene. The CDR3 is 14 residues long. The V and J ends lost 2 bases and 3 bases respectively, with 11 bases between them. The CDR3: CASSFGGADYGYTF. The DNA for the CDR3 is TGCGCCAGCAGCTTTGGAGGGGCGGACTATGGCTACACCTTC.